This passage covers 23 T cell receptor beta chains from one sample sequenced in a study of blood T cell repertoires in COVID-19. TCRdb's table, derived via immunoSEQ multiplex PCR, lists solely in-frame clones and lacks some. The sample lists hundreds of thousands of clones; around four fifths were seen once. Sequenced: peripheral blood. These receptors were taken from a woman aged 50 to 65 with active or convalescent COVID-19.

The chain joins TRBV5-1 to TRBJ1-3; the match to TRBD1 covers 8 bases. The germline V gene has CDR1 SGHRS and CDR2 YFSETQ. CDR3 size: 16 residues. V shed 4 bases, J shed 0 bases, and the junction held 6 bases outside the gene matches. The CDR3 protein is CASSIRTGGSGNTIYF. CDR3 sequence (DNA): TGCGCCAGCAGCATACGAACAGGGGGCTCTGGAAACACCATATATTTT.

J is TRBJ1-4 and V is TRBV18; 7 nucleotides agree with TRBD1. Per the germline V gene, CDR1 is KGHSH and CDR2 is LQKENI. CDR3 length: 15 amino acids. With V trimmed by 4 bases and J by 4 bases, 6 bases remained unmatched. The CDR3 protein is CASSQTGTVNEKLFF. The CDR3 bases are TGTGCCAGCTCACAAACAGGGACAGTTAATGAAAAACTGTTTTTT.

The table lists this clone with many counts. The V and J genes are TRBV12-3 or TRBV12-4 and TRBJ1-1; D possibly corresponds to TRBD1 (5 bases). V lost 6 bases and J lost 1, with 9 bases in between. The CDR3 length is 13 residues. The CDR3 sequence is CASRSTENTEAFF. CDR3 DNA: TGTGCCAGCAGGTCGACAGAGAACACTGAAGCTTTCTTT.

The rearrangement uses TRBV14 and TRBJ2-3; D perhaps matches TRBD1 (6 bases). Trimming removed 5 bases from V and 0 bases from J, with 24 bases in between. This CDR3 region has 19 residues. CDR1 SGHDN and CDR2 FVKESK come from the germline V gene. DNA for the CDR3: TGTGCCAGCAGCTACGGGACACCCAGGCGCCTTCCTAGCACAGATACGCAGTATTTT. It codes for CASSYGTPRRLPSTDTQYF.

V and J are TRBV2 and TRBJ1-2; D unclear. The germline V and J ends were trimmed by 7 bases and 1 base, with 16 bases remaining between them. Germline CDR1 SNHLY, CDR2 FYNNEI. The CDR3 contains 15 residues. The CDR3 coding sequence is TGTGCCAGCAACCCCCGGTCCGGGTATAACTATGGCTACACCTTC. Its protein is CASNPRSGYNYGYTF.

This chain joins TRBV7-8 and TRBJ2-3, with D maybe TRBD2 (6 bases). Per germline, CDR1 SGHVS and CDR2 FQNEAQ. Deletions cut 6 bases from V and 2 bases from J, with 21 bases between. The CDR3 is 17 residues long. This chain's CDR3 is CASSKNPSVWATDTQYF. The CDR3 bases are TGTGCCAGCAGTAAAAACCCTAGCGTTTGGGCCACAGATACGCAGTATTTT.

This clone came up a few times. V and J are TRBV5-1 and TRBJ1-1; no clear D gene. In germline, CDR1 is SGHRS, CDR2 YFSETQ. Between the trimmed V and J ends, which lost 0 bases and 2 bases, there was a span of 17 bases. The CDR3 runs 17 residues. The CDR3 spells CASSLAFSIGGNTEAFF. CDR3 in DNA: TGCGCCAGCAGCTTGGCTTTTTCTATCGGCGGCAACACTGAAGCTTTCTTT.

The rearrangement uses TRBV7-6 and TRBJ2-2, with TRBD2 matching 14 bases. This CDR3 is built from 16 residues. Germline CDR1 and CDR2: SGHVS and FNYEAQ. With V trimmed by 4 bases and J by 7 bases, 5 bases remained unmatched. The CDR3 bases are TGTGCCAGCAGCTCGGGACTAGCGGGAGTCAACGGGGAGCTGTTTTTT. It encodes CASSSGLAGVNGELFF. Variable domain in full (rest from reference TRBV7-6 and TRBJ2-2): GAGVSQSPRYKVTKRGQDVALRCDPISGHVSLYWYRQALGQGPEFLTYFNYEAQQDKSGLPNDRFSAERPEGSISTLTIQRTEQRDSAMYRCASSSGLAGVNGELFFGEGSRLTVL.

This chain connects TRBV1 to TRBJ2-5; the table's D call TRBD2 went unverified against the DNA. TRBV1 is given as a pseudogene. The CDR3 sequence is 17 residues long. CDR3 coding DNA: TGCACCAGCAGCCAAATAAGCGATAGCGTGTGCCCCGCGTCCCAGTACTTC. Translating gives CTSSQISDSVCPASQYF.

V and J are TRBV4-2 and TRBJ1-2; a possible D gene is TRBD1 (5 bases). V was cut by 0 bases and J by 5 bases, with 16 bases left in between. This CDR3 has 16 amino acids. Germline V lookup: CDR1 LGHNA, CDR2 YNFKEQ. CDR3 residues: CASSQDGGGRRYGYTF. Written as DNA, the CDR3 is TGTGCCAGCAGCCAAGATGGGGGGGGTCGGCGGTATGGCTACACCTTC.

This clone has only a few counts. The DNA of the CDR3 is TGTGCCAGCTTGGCTAGCGGGAGCTACGAGCAGTACTTC. Translating it yields CASLASGSYEQYF. The chain carries TRBV28 and TRBJ2-7; 10 nucleotides agree with TRBD2. From germline, CDR1 is MDHEN and CDR2 SYDVKM. J lost 3 bases, V lost 8 bases, and 4 bases had no gene match. CDR3 length equals 13 residues.

V gene TRBV28 combines with J gene TRBJ1-4, with 8 bases aligning to TRBD1. The CDR3 length is 15 residues. V lost 2 bases, J lost 10 bases, and 9 bases stayed unmatched. Germline V gene lookup returns CDR1 MDHEN and CDR2 SYDVKM. The DNA of the CDR3 is TGTGCCAGCAGTTTACTAGGGACAGGAGTAGGAAAACTGTTTTTT. Encoded protein: CASSLLGTGVGKLFF.

This chain links TRBV5-6 with TRBJ1-2, with D maybe TRBD1 (5 bases). Trimming removed 0 bases from V and 2 bases from J, with 5 bases in between. Germline V gene lookup returns CDR1 SGHDT and CDR2 YYEEEE. CDR3 length: 13 amino acids. In DNA, the CDR3 is TGTGCCAGCAGCTTGGGACAGAACTATGGCTACACCTTC. It is translated as CASSLGQNYGYTF.

The V and J genes are TRBV18 and TRBJ2-1; D ambiguous. Germline CDR1 reads KGHSH; CDR2 reads LQKENI. The CDR3 covers 15 residues. Trimming removed 2 bases from V and 0 bases from J, with 8 bases in between. CDR3 amino acids: CASSPSTNSYNEQFF. The CDR3 coding sequence is TGTGCCAGCTCACCATCAACAAACTCCTACAATGAGCAGTTCTTC.

Only a few counts were recorded for this clone. V usage is TRBV6-2 or TRBV6-3 and J usage is TRBJ2-6; 9 bases match TRBD2. Germline V gene sequence: CDR1 MNHEY, CDR2 SVGEGT. The CDR3 is 17 residues long. V trimming: 1 base; J trimming: 2 bases; junction bases outside the gene matches: 3. CDR3 bases: TGTGCCAGCAGTTACTTGGCGGGAGGGCCTGGGGCCAACGTCCTGACTTTC. Translated, it gives CASSYLAGGPGANVLTF.

CDR3 bases: TGTGCCACCAGTGATCCACTACCTAGCGGAGGGGGTGCAGATACGCAGTATTTT. This gives the protein CATSDPLPSGGGADTQYF. The chain is built from TRBV24-1 and TRBJ2-3, with D tentatively TRBD2 (7 bases). The CDR3 extends over 18 amino acids. V lost 3 bases to trimming and J lost 4 bases, with 22 bases between them. The V gene's germline CDR1 is KGHDR and CDR2 SFDVKD.

This chain's CDR3 is CASSPPRMGPQYF. CDR3 bases: TGTGCCAGCAGCCCTCCCCGGATGGGGCCGCAGTATTTT. This rearrangement joins TRBV3-1 (or the pseudogene TRBV3-2) to TRBJ2-3; possible D gene TRBD1, 5 bases. The V end was cut by 4 bases, the J end by 10 bases, with 15 bases between. The CDR3 runs 13 residues. CDR1 is LGHDT and CDR2 is YNNKEL in the germline V gene (reference sequence).

The rearrangement joins TRBV7-9 to TRBJ1-1; possible D gene TRBD1, 5 bases. The V and J ends lost 7 bases and 4 bases respectively, with 19 bases between them. The CDR3 totals 15 residues. The germline CDR1 and CDR2 sequences are SEHNR and FQNEAQ (reference sequence). The CDR3, as DNA: TGTGCCAGCACCCTGCGGGGCCAAAGGGGCACTGAAGCTTTCTTT. Translating gives CASTLRGQRGTEAFF. Full variable domain (remainder filled in from reference TRBV7-9 and TRBJ1-1): DTGVSQNPRHKITKRGQNVTFRCDPISEHNRLYWYRQTLGQGPEFLTYFQNEAQLEKSRLLSDRFSAERPKGSFSTLEIQRTEQGDSAMYLCASTLRGQRGTEAFFGQGTRLTVV.

V gene TRBV7-2 combines with J gene TRBJ2-1, with TRBD2 identical over 10 bases. Germline CDR1 SGHTA, CDR2 FQGNSA. This CDR3 comprises 14 residues. V lost 3 bases to trimming and J lost 7 bases; unmatched junction nucleotides: 3. CDR3 sequence (DNA): TGTGCCAGCAGCTTCGGGACTAGCGTTAATGAGCAGTTCTTC. The encoded protein is CASSFGTSVNEQFF.

This chain uses TRBV5-1 with TRBJ2-1; TRBD2 is a possible D gene (6 bases). V was pared by 3 bases and J by 4 bases, with 8 bases between. The CDR3 has 13 residues. Looked up from germline, CDR1 is SGHRS and CDR2 is YFSETQ. CDR3 nucleotides: TGCGCCAGCAGCTGGGGACTTTACAATGAGCAGTTCTTC. Amino acid sequence: CASSWGLYNEQFF.

The chain has TRBV7-8 and TRBJ2-7; D is possibly TRBD2 (6 bases). Germline V gives CDR1 SGHVS, CDR2 FQNEAQ. This CDR3 region has 16 residues. The germline V and J ends were trimmed by 3 bases and 0 bases, with 15 bases remaining between them. The CDR3 here is CASSFLGGRGSYEQYF. In DNA, the CDR3 is TGTGCCAGCAGCTTCCTCGGGGGACGCGGCTCCTACGAGCAGTACTTC. Using reference TRBV7-8 and TRBJ2-7 for the parts outside the CDR3, the full variable domain is GAGVSQSPRYKVAKRGQDVALRCDPISGHVSLFWYQQALGQGPEFLTYFQNEAQLDKSGLPSDRFFAERPEGSVSTLKIQRTQQEDSAVYLCASSFLGGRGSYEQYFGPGTRLTVT.

J is TRBJ1-1 and V is TRBV9; 8 nucleotides match TRBD1. Germline-derived CDR1 and CDR2 are SGDLS and YYNGEE. With 4 bases clipped from V and 1 base from J, the junction kept 9 bases outside the gene matches. The CDR3 is 16 residues long. CDR3 sequence reads: CASSRIWTGKNTEAFF. CDR3 coding DNA: TGTGCCAGCAGCCGGATATGGACAGGGAAGAACACTGAAGCTTTCTTT.

CDR3 in amino acids: CASSPSTAGVYNEQFF. Written as DNA, the CDR3 is TGTGCCAGCAGCCCGTCCACGGCGGGAGTCTACAATGAGCAGTTCTTC. The rearrangement uses TRBV11-1 and TRBJ2-1, with 7 bases identical to TRBD2. V lost 5 bases to trimming and J lost 3 bases; unmatched junction nucleotides: 10. CDR3 length: 16 residues. Germline CDR1 and CDR2: SGHAT and FQDESV (reference sequence).